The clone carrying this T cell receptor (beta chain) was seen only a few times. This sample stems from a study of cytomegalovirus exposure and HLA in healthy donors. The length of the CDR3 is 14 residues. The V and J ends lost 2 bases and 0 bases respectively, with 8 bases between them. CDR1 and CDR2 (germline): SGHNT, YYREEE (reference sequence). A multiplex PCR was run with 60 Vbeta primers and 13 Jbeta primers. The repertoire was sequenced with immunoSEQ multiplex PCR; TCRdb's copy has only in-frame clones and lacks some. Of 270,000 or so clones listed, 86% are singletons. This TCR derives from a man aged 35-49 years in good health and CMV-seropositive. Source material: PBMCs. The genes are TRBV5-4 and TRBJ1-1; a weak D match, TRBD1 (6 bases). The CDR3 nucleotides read TGTGCCAGCAGCTTCCGGGACATGAACACTGAAGCTTTCTTT. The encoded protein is CASSFRDMNTEAFF.